There are a few counts of the clone carrying this T cell receptor (beta chain). No antigen is known for it. This CDR3 has 14 amino acids. Germline CDR1 SGHDT, CDR2 YYEEEE. Trimming stripped 3 bases from V and 11 bases from J, with 20 bases between. The data were taken from a study of T-cell memory formation after mild COVID-19. Study overall: There were largely donor-specific TCR clusters. General observations from the study: Memory from before infection featured some responding clones, which suggests cross-reactive memory joined. There was a balanced CD4/CD8 profile in clones contracting day 15 to 85, and later expanders leaned CD4+.

TCRdb used MiXCR to reprocess the 5' RACE reads, holding one entry per CDR3 protein. The table lists around 510,000 distinct CDR3 sequences, approximately 21% of them singletons. Sequences were obtained from PBMCs or a T cell subset sorted from them (not recorded which). The receptor was derived from an adult woman who had mild COVID-19 (a few samples of this study predate the infection). Cell type and time point are not known. This chain connects TRBV5-6 to TRBJ1-2; D is possibly TRBD1 (5 bases). As DNA, the CDR3 is TGTGCCAGCAGCTCAGACAGCTCACTCTATTTTTACACCTTC. It codes for CASSSDSSLYFYTF.